This entry lists 24 T cell receptor beta chains sequenced from one sample in a study of T cells in localized non-small cell lung cancer. Produced via immunoSEQ multiplex PCR; TCRdb's table is partial and in-frame only. The table has some 2,500 clones, 25% to 30% seen once. This sample comprised lung tumor tissue, obtained before any cancer treatment. Receptors originate from a male donor older than 55 with stage II squamous cell lung carcinoma.

The rearrangement joins TRBV10-2 to TRBJ2-1; 7 bases are shared with TRBD2. Germline CDR1 is WSHSY and CDR2 is SAAADI. The CDR3 length is 16 residues. The trim removed 4 bases at V and 3 bases at J, leaving 9 bases unmatched. This chain's CDR3 is CASSAYSRDYYNEQFF. The CDR3 DNA follows: TGCGCCAGCAGTGCCTACTCCCGGGACTACTACAATGAGCAGTTCTTC.

The chain employs TRBV18 and TRBJ1-4; a possible D gene is TRBD1 (6 bases). The CDR3 is made up of 14 amino acids. Per germline, CDR1 KGHSH and CDR2 LQKENI. V lost 0 bases and J lost 7, with 9 bases in between. The CDR3 coding sequence is TGTGCCAGCTCACCACCGGGGGGCTCTGAAAAACTGTTTTTT. The encoded protein is CASSPPGGSEKLFF.

In this sample, this clone is medium-sized (0.01 to 0.1%). The chain is built from TRBV11-3 and TRBJ1-1, with D possibly TRBD1 on 6 matching bases. This CDR3 region has 14 residues. The germline V gene has CDR1 SGHNT and CDR2 YENEEA. V lost 6 bases to trimming and J lost 5 bases, with 16 bases between them. The CDR3 reads CASSQPDSGTEAFF. For the CDR3, the DNA is TGTGCCAGCAGTCAGCCGGACAGCGGGACTGAAGCTTTCTTT.

There are a few counts of this clone. The chain employs TRBV11-3 and TRBJ2-7, with TRBD2 matching 10 bases. The CDR3 loop spans 16 amino acids. Germline V gene sequence: CDR1 SGHNT, CDR2 YENEEA. The V segment lost 3 bases and the J segment 5 bases; nucleotides outside the gene matches: 10. As DNA, the CDR3 is TGTGCCAGCAGCTTGGCCGGAGCGGGGGGGCCGGACGAGCAGTACGTC. Amino acids: CASSLAGAGGPDEQYV.

This chain connects TRBV18 to TRBJ2-3; possibly TRBD1 or TRBD2 for D (5 bases each). This CDR3 comprises 15 residues. Trimming removed 3 bases at V and 2 bases at J, with 12 bases between. Germline CDR1 and CDR2: KGHSH and LQKENI. The CDR3 protein is CASSPPGRTTDTQYF. The CDR3 nucleotides are TGTGCCAGCTCACCCCCGGGACGGACCACAGATACGCAGTATTTT.

The chain combines TRBV6-8 with TRBJ2-7; D unresolved. Germline V lookup: CDR1 MNHGY, CDR2 SAAAGT. Between the trimmed V and J ends, which lost 5 bases and 0 bases, there was a span of 8 bases. The CDR3 runs 13 residues. The CDR3 reads CASSRQSSYEQYV. CDR3 DNA sequence: TGTGCCAGCAGTCGGCAGAGCTCCTACGAGCAGTACGTC.

This clone was observed a few times. The CDR3 region has the DNA TGTGCCAGCAGTTACTCGACGACGGTGAACACTGAAGCTTTCTTT. Encoded protein: CASSYSTTVNTEAFF. The V and J genes are TRBV6-8 and TRBJ1-1; D is uncertain. V was shortened by 0 bases and J by 0 bases, with 8 bases between the two germline ends. Germline assignment: CDR1 MNHGY and CDR2 SAAAGT. The CDR3 extends over 15 amino acids.

The sample holds one count of this clone. The chain uses TRBV10-2 and TRBJ1-1; D is ambiguous. The CDR3 spans 15 residues. Germline CDR1 WSHSY, CDR2 SAAADI. The ends were cut back, 0 bases at V and 0 bases at J, with 8 bases in the middle. This CDR3 is CASSESIFLNTEAFF. In DNA, the CDR3 is TGCGCCAGCAGTGAGTCGATTTTCTTGAACACTGAAGCTTTCTTT.

The chain uses TRBV18 and TRBJ2-1; D might be TRBD2 (5 bases). Germline V lookup: CDR1 KGHSH, CDR2 LQKENI. The V gene lost 3 bases and the J gene lost 9 bases, with 21 bases spanning the gap. The CDR3 consists of 16 residues. CDR3 DNA sequence: TGTGCCAGCTCACCTTCAGGACTTCGGCCTAACGGTGAGCAGTTCTTC. Its protein product is CASSPSGLRPNGEQFF.

J is TRBJ2-7 and V is TRBV11-3; D possibly corresponds to TRBD2 (6 bases). From germline, CDR1 is SGHNT and CDR2 YENEEA. The ends were cut back, 3 bases at V and 1 base at J, with 10 bases in the middle. The CDR3 has 14 residues. The CDR3 coding sequence is TGTGCCAGCAGCTTGTCGGCGGGGTCCTACGAGCAGTACTTC. Translated: CASSLSAGSYEQYF.

The chain employs TRBV19 and TRBJ2-1; tentative D call: TRBD2 (5 bases). The CDR3 sequence is 16 residues long. Trimming took off 8 bases at V and 0 bases at J, with 17 bases between the two ends. Germline-derived CDR1 and CDR2 are LNHDA and SQIVND (reference sequence). DNA for the CDR3: TGTGCCAGTGCCGGGGAGCCCGCCACCTCCTACAATGAGCAGTTCTTC. Amino acids: CASAGEPATSYNEQFF.

This clone was counted only a few times. The V gene is TRBV11-3, the J gene TRBJ1-3; the D is unclear. The V and J ends lost 3 bases and 0 bases respectively, with 9 bases between them. CDR1 is SGHNT, CDR2 YENEEA, per germline. The CDR3 loop spans 15 amino acids. CDR3: CASSLTGSSGNTIYF. CDR3 sequence (DNA): TGTGCCAGCAGCTTGACGGGGTCCTCTGGAAACACCATATATTTT.

Only a few counts were recorded for this clone. The chain links TRBV29-1 to TRBJ2-2, with a weak D call TRBD1 (6 bases). The V end lost 6 bases, the J end lost 1 base, and 15 bases lay between the germline ends. The germline gives CDR1 SQVTM, CDR2 ANQGSEA. This CDR3 has 15 amino acids. The chain's CDR3 is CSVLRGTLNTGELFF. In DNA form, the CDR3 reads TGCAGCGTGCTTCGTGGGACACTGAACACCGGGGAGCTGTTTTTT.

This clone was seen a handful of times. The rearrangement joins TRBV11-3 to TRBJ2-3; D may be TRBD1 (6 bases). Germline loops: CDR1 SGHNT, CDR2 YENEEA. This CDR3 is 14 amino acids long. Trimming cost V 2 bases and J 4 bases, with 10 bases left between them. CDR3 DNA: TGTGCCAGCAGCTTACTACAGGGTGCAGATACGCAGTATTTT. It translates to CASSLLQGADTQYF. Drawing the rest from reference TRBV11-3 and TRBJ2-3, the complete variable domain is EAGVVQSPRYKIIEKKQPVAFWCNPISGHNTLYWYLQNLGQGPELLIRYENEEAVDDSQLPKDRFSAERLKGVDSTLKIQPAELGDSAVYLCASSLLQGADTQYFGPGTRLTVL.

Relative to its sample, this clone is medium-sized. This sequence joins TRBV6-8 and TRBJ2-2, with D possibly matching TRBD2 (6 bases). The CDR3 has 13 amino acids. V lost 5 bases, J lost 5 bases, and 9 bases lay in between. Germline assignment: CDR1 MNHGY and CDR2 SAAAGT. CDR3 sequence: CASSRDWTGELFF. The CDR3 DNA reads TGTGCCAGCAGTAGGGACTGGACCGGGGAGCTGTTTTTT.

V is TRBV14 and J is TRBJ2-2; the match to TRBD1 covers 8 bases. The CDR3 consists of 14 residues. The V and J ends lost 6 bases and 14 bases, in that order; junction bases with no gene match: 14. Looked up from germline, CDR1 is SGHDN and CDR2 is FVKESK. CDR3: CASRQDRASRYLFF. CDR3 DNA sequence: TGTGCCAGCAGACAGGACAGGGCGAGTAGGTACCTGTTTTTT.

By share, this clone counts as large (0.1 to 1%). The V gene is TRBV18, the J gene TRBJ2-7; D not resolved. The ends were cut back, 3 bases at V and 0 bases at J, with 6 bases in the middle. Looked up from germline, CDR1 is KGHSH and CDR2 is LQKENI. CDR3 length equals 13 residues. The CDR3 DNA reads as TGTGCCAGCTCACCCCTGGACTCCTACGAGCAGTACTTC. Protein: CASSPLDSYEQYF.

The chain employs TRBV5-1 and TRBJ2-3; the D is unclear. The CDR3 consists of 16 residues. Germline V gene lookup returns CDR1 SGHRS and CDR2 YFSETQ. V was clipped by 2 bases and J by 3 bases, with 16 bases between them. The CDR3: CASSFLVNTGTDTQYF. The CDR3 nucleotides are TGCGCCAGCAGCTTCCTCGTGAATACCGGGACAGATACGCAGTATTTT. The full variable domain, rest sourced from reference TRBV5-1 and TRBJ2-3, is KAGVTQTPRYLIKTRGQQVTLSCSPISGHRSVSWYQQTPGQGLQFLFEYFSETQRNKGNFPGRFSGRQFSNSRSEMNVSTLELGDSALYLCASSFLVNTGTDTQYFGPGTRLTVL.

The chain joins TRBV11-3 to TRBJ2-1; 11 nucleotides match TRBD2. Trimming at V came to 0 bases and at J to 12 bases, leaving 13 bases not matched to a gene. In germline, CDR1 is SGHNT, CDR2 YENEEA. This CDR3 has 17 residues. CDR3 protein: CASSLDGRTSGLGGQFF. For the CDR3, the DNA is TGTGCCAGCAGCTTAGACGGTAGGACTAGCGGGCTGGGAGGGCAGTTCTTC.

J is TRBJ1-3 and V is TRBV30; D is uncertain. V lost 8 bases to trimming and J lost 0 bases, with 14 bases between them. CDR3 length: 14 residues. Per the germline V gene, CDR1 is GTSNPN and CDR2 is SVGIG (reference sequence). The CDR3 region has the DNA TGTGCCCTAAGGGTACAGATCTCTGGAAACACCATATATTTT. This translates into CALRVQISGNTIYF. The full variable domain, rest sourced from reference TRBV30 and TRBJ1-3, is SQTIHQWPATLVQPVGSPLSLECTVEGTSNPNLYWYRQAAGRGLQLLFYSVGIGQISSEVPQNLSASRPQDRQFILSSKKLLLSDSGFYLCALRVQISGNTIYFGEGSWLTVV.

The chain recombines TRBV6-8 with TRBJ1-1; D is undetermined. Trimming took 10 bases from V and 6 from J, leaving 18 bases between them. The CDR3 is 13 amino acids. Looked up from germline, CDR1 is MNHGY and CDR2 is SAAAGT. The CDR3: CAIRDTGRPEAFF. The DNA for the CDR3 is TGTGCCATCAGAGACACGGGAAGACCTGAAGCTTTCTTT.

Sample share makes this clone medium-sized. The rearrangement links TRBV6-8 to TRBJ1-5; tentatively, D is TRBD1 (6 bases). Trimming cost V 7 bases and J 3 bases, with 16 bases left between them. This CDR3 has 15 amino acids. Looked up from germline, CDR1 is MNHGY and CDR2 is SAAAGT. The CDR3 region has the DNA TGTGCCAGCAATTTTCGAGGGGGGGCCAATCAGCCCCAGCATTTT. Its protein is CASNFRGGANQPQHF.

This chain links TRBV28 with TRBJ1-2; a possible D gene is TRBD1 (6 bases). CDR3 length: 14 residues. Germline V gene data show CDR1 as MDHEN and CDR2 as SYDVKM. Trimming stripped 7 bases from V and 6 bases from J, with 18 bases between. This CDR3 is CASTMPGVTHGYTF. DNA of the CDR3: TGTGCCAGCACCATGCCAGGGGTGACTCATGGCTACACCTTC.

There are a few counts of this clone. V usage is TRBV10-3 and J usage is TRBJ1-2; 10 bases are shared with TRBD1. Germline CDR1 ENHRY, CDR2 SYGVKD. CDR3 size: 15 residues. V was clipped by 1 base and J by 4 bases; unmatched bases: 3. Here the CDR3 reads CAISELGQGTYGYTF. CDR3 nucleotides: TGTGCCATCAGTGAGTTGGGACAGGGGACCTATGGCTACACCTTC.